This TCR beta chain was sequenced during a study of PD-1 blockade in mismatch repair-deficient tumors. All patients were mismatch repair deficient, assessed by either PCR or immunohistochemistry. TCRs were sequenced from three patients responding to pembrolizumab. Sequencing was performed with immunoSEQ multiplex PCR; in TCRdb, only in-frame clones are kept and a portion is missing. The profile shows approximately 50,000 clones, around 80% of them singletons. The germline V gene has CDR1 PRHDT and CDR2 FYEKMQ (reference sequence). The CDR3 is 20 residues long. Trimming left V 0 bases short and J 3 bases short, with 24 bases between.

The receptor comes from an adult with mismatch repair-deficient cancer. The specimen was peripheral blood, collected 4 weeks after starting pembrolizumab. The chain links TRBV13 to TRBJ1-5; TRBD1 might be the D (6 bases). The CDR3 DNA reads TGTGCCAGCAGCTTAGGCCGACAGTTTGGGCGGGGGGGCGACAATCAGCCCCAGCATTTT. Its protein is CASSLGRQFGRGGDNQPQHF.